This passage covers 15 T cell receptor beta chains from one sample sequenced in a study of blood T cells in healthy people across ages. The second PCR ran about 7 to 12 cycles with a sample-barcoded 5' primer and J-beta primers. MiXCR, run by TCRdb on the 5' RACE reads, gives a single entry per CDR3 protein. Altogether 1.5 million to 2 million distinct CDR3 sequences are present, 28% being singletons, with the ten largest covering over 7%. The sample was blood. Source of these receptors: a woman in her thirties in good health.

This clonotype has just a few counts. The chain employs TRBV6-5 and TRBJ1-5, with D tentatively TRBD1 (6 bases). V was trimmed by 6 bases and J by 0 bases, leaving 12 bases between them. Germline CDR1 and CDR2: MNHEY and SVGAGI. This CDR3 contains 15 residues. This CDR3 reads CASRADSYSNQPQHF. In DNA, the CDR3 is TGTGCCAGCAGAGCGGACAGTTATAGCAATCAGCCCCAGCATTTT.

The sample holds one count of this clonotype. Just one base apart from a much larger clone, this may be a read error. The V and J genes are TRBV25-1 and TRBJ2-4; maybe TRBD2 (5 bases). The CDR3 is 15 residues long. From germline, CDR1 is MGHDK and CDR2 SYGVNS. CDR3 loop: CASSEFRLAKNVQYF. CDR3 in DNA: TGTGCCAGCAGTGAATTTAGGCTAGCCAAAAACGTTCAGTACTTC. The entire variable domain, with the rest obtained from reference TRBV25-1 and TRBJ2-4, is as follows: EADIYQTPRYLVIGTGKKITLECSQTMGHDKMYWYQQDPGMELHLIHYSYGVNSTEKGDLSSESTVSRIRTEHFPLTLESARPSHTSQYLCASSEFRLAKNVQYFGAGTRLSVL.

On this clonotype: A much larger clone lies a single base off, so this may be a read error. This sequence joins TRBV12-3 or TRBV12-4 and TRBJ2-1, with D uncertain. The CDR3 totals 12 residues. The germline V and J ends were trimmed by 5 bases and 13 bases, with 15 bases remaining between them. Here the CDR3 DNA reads TGTGCCAGCAGTCGAGAGCGAGAGACCCAGTTCTTC. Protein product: CASSRERETQFF.

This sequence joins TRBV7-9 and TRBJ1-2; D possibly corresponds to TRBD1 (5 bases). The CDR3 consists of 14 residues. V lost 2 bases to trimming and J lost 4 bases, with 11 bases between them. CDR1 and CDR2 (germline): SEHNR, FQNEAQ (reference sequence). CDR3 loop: CASSLKGPRYGYTF. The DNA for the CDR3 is TGTGCCAGCAGCTTAAAGGGGCCACGCTATGGCTACACCTTC.

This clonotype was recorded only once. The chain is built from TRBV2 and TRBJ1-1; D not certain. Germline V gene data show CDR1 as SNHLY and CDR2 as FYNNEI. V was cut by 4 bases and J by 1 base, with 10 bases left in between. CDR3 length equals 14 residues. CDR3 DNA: TGTGCCAGCAGTGGGGCCGAAAGGAACACTGAAGCTTTCTTT. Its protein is CASSGAERNTEAFF.

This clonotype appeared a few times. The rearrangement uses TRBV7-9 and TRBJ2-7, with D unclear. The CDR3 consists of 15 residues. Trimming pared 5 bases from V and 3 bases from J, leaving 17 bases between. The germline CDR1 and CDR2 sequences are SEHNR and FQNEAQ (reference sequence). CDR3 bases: TGTGCCAGCAGCCCCCCGCTGGGGTATAGCTACGAGCAGTACTTC. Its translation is CASSPPLGYSYEQYF.

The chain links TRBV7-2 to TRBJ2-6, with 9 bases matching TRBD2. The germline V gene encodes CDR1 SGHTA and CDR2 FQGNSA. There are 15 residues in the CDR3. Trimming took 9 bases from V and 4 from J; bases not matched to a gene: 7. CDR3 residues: CARNAGGPGANVLTF. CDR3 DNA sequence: TGTGCCAGAAACGCGGGGGGGCCCGGGGCCAACGTCCTGACTTTC. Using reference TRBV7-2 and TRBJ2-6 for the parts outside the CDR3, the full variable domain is GAGVSQSPSNKVTEKGKDVELRCDPISGHTALYWYRQSLGQGLEFLIYFQGNSAPDKSGLPSDRFSAERTGGSVSTLTIQRTQQEDSAVYLCARNAGGPGANVLTFGAGSRLTVL.

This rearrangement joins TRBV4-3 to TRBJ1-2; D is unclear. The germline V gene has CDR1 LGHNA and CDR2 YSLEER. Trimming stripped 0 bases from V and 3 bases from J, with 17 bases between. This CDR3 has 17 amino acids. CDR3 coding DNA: TGCGCCAGCAGCCAAGAAAACCACGACCCGGGAGACTATGGCTACACCTTC. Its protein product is CASSQENHDPGDYGYTF.

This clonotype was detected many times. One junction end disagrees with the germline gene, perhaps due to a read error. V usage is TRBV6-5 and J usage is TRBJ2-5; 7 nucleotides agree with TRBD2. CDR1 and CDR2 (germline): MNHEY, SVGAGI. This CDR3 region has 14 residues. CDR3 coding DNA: TGTGCCAGCAAGGGCCGGGACTACCATGAGACCCAGTACTTC. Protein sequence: CASKGRDYHETQYF.

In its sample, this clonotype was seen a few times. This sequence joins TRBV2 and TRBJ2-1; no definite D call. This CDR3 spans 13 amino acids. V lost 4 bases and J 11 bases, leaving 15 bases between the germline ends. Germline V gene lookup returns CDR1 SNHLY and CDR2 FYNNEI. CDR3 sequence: CASSAQSAVKQFF. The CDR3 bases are TGTGCCAGCAGTGCACAGTCGGCGGTGAAGCAGTTCTTC.

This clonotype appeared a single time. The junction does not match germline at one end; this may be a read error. CDR3 amino acids: CAGSLGQGGRSTEAFF. In DNA, the CDR3 is TGTGCCGGCAGCTTGGGACAGGGGGGGCGGAGCACTGAAGCTTTCTTT. The J gene is TRBJ1-1, the V gene TRBV5-5, with 11 bases that match TRBD1. The CDR3 spans 16 residues. Germline lookup yields CDR1 SGHKS and CDR2 YYEKEE (reference sequence).

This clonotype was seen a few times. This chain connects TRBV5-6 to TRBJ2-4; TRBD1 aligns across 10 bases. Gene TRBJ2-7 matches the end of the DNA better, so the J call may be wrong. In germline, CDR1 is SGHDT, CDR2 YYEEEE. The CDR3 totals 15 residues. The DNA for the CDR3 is TGTGCCAGCAGCTTGGAGGGACAGGGGTCGTCCGAGCAGTACTTC. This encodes CASSLEGQGSSEQYF.

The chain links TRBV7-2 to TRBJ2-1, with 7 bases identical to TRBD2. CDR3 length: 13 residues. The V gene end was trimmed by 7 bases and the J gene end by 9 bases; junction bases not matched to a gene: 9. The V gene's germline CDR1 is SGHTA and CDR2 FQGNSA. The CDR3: CASTPQRDGEQFF. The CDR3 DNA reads TGTGCCAGCACCCCCCAGCGGGACGGTGAGCAGTTCTTC.

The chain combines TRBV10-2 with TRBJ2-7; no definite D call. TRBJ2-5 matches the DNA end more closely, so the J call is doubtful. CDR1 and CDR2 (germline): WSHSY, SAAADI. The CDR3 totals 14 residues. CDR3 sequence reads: CASSEETGGETQYF. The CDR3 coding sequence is TGCGCCAGCAGTGAGGAGACCGGTGGGGAGACCCAGTACTTC.

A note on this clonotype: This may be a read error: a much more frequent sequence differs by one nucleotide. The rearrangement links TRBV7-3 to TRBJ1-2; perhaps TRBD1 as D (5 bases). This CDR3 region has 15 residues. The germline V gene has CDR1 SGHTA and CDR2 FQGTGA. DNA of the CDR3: TGTGCCAGCAAACCAACAGGCGCATCTAACTATGGCCACACCTTC. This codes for CASKPTGASNYGHTF.